This TCR beta chain was sequenced during a study of T cell responses to AZD1222 COVID-19 vaccine (dated by TCRdb to 2020 to 2023). At the level of the whole study: A total of around 240 trial participants underwent TCR sequencing, of whom roughly 210 had received two doses of AZD1222 and some 25 had received two doses of the MenACWY control vaccine. Trial participants were enrolled into age subgroups of 18-55, 56-69 and 70-plus years, which contained approximately 150, 28 and 58 TCR-sequenced participants, respectively.

Including the terminal cysteine and phenylalanine, the CDR3 comprises 12 residues. Only the CDR3 part of the read is kept: 36 bases, read in frame from the first base. CDR1 and CDR2 were assigned from the germline V gene (reference sequence) as LGHDT and YNNKEL. Clipping removes 4 bases from V and 7 bases from J, with 2 as the unmatched junction base count. This clone was observed a few times. The antigen it recognizes is unknown. No qualities accompany the bases; no much larger clone lies one base away. Sample time point, as interpreted from the label and publication: about 28 days (+/-7) after the second vaccine dose. AZD1222 recipients with second doses at about 4 weeks or about 12 weeks were pooled, because spike-specific TCR depth and breadth did not differ between schedules. Vaccinee samples were obtained from the UK trials COV001 and COV002, which included a single-blind randomized controlled phase 2/3 trial of AZD1222 (ChAdOx1 nCoV-19) in healthy adults. For TCRbeta chain sequencing, PBMC samples were collected from trial participants at day 0 and at day 28 after the second dose.

Broad study findings and their caveats: No day 14 peak-response samples were available, so repertoires were characterized only after the peak T cell response. Vaccine-associated CD4 TCRs spanned the whole spike protein, with dominant responses in regions 160-218 and 743-854. Reportedly, close to half of the unique spike-specific TCRs recognized epitopes lying outside the regions that are mutated in the B.1.351 and B.1.1.7 variants. Only six AZD1222 recipients were SARS-CoV-2 seropositive at baseline, limiting conclusions about previously exposed vaccinees. In the small 56-69-year group, the increase in depth fell short of significance, most likely because of low power. Most participants were white British and females outnumbered males, and the authors suggested that clonal diversity may have been underestimated. After two AZD1222 doses, both the breadth and the depth of spike-specific TCRs were significantly higher than at day 0 and than in MenACWY recipients.

The CDR3 regions of human TCRbeta chains were analyzed by immunosequencing. Turning to the authors' computational methods: TCRs in the repertoires were compared against a reference library of SARS-CoV-2-specific TCRs that had been generated with the MIRA antigen-specificity platform. Breadth was defined as the fraction of unique TCRs that were SARS-CoV-2-associated, and depth was defined as the fraction of total T cells that were SARS-CoV-2-associated. Using the MIRA data, each spike-specific TCR was assigned both to the spike region to which the TCR was reactive and to a CD4 or CD8 class. Log10-transformed breadth and depth values were compared by one-way ANOVA with Sidak's multiple comparisons tests. TCRdb carries this immuneACCESS record with in-frame sequences only. Its versions omit some clonotypes, under half of them owing to an unresolved V gene in the studies checked, with the rest unexplained. For V, J and clone size, that table is used; D and trimming come from the DNA. For this sample there are approximately 93,000 clones; around 91% appear just once. The ten largest clonotypes hold just over 5.5% of the sample.

The starting material was peripheral blood, obtained 28 days after the second AZD1222 dose. This chain joins TRBV3-1 (or the pseudogene TRBV3-2) to TRBJ1-1, and 8 bases in between align with TRBD1. This receptor was obtained from an adult who received the AZD1222 COVID-19 vaccine. The DNA sequence is TGTGCCAGCAGCCTCGGGACAGGTGAAGCTTTCTTT. Its translation reads: CASSLGTGEAFF.